The following is a TCR beta chain sequence with its context. The antigen remains undetermined. TCRdb passed the 5' RACE reads through MiXCR, listing each CDR3 protein once. The repertoire has some 450,000 distinct CDR3 sequences, over 15% of them found once; the top ten carry 20% to 25%. This entry belongs to a study of T-cell memory formation after mild COVID-19. Study overall: TCR clusters were mostly confined to one donor each. Overall study results and limits: Day 15 to 85 contracting clones showed balanced CD4/CD8; later expanders leaned CD4+. Still unconfirmed is whether the second-wave clones peaking on day 37 recognized SARS-CoV-2. Several responding clones turned up in pre-infection memory, indicating that cross-reactive memory may have taken part.

The germline gives CDR1 MNHEY, CDR2 SVGAGI. This CDR3 has 15 amino acids. Trimming shortened V by 2 bases and J by 3 bases, and 14 bases separated the two germline ends. The chain employs TRBV6-5 and TRBJ2-7; D might be TRBD1 or TRBD2, each matching 5 bases. The TCR originated in a man younger than 35 who had mild COVID-19 (a few samples of this study predate the infection). Cell type and time point are not known. The sequencing input was PBMCs or a T cell subset sorted from them (not recorded which). The CDR3 here is CASSYGGTDGYEQYF. The CDR3 DNA is TGTGCCAGCAGTTACGGGGGAACAGACGGCTACGAGCAGTACTTC.